Following are 19 T cell receptor beta chains from one sample sequenced in a study of CD8 T cells in Susac syndrome. Reverse transcription of 0.5 to 1 ug RNA was performed with random hexamers. TCRdb ran MiXCR on the immunoSEQ multiplex PCR reads and lists one entry per CDR3 protein. The table lists under 150,000 distinct CDR3 sequences, roughly 94% of them singletons. Sequencing input: CD4+ T cells from PBMCs. The receptors come from a human donor with Susac syndrome.

This chain joins TRBV6-5 and TRBJ2-5; the match to TRBD2 covers 9 bases. The CDR3 length is 14 residues. V shed 4 bases and J 5 bases; nucleotides not matched to a gene: 5. The V gene's germline CDR1 is MNHEY and CDR2 SVGAGI. CDR3 sequence: CASSWGGGAETQYF. As DNA, the CDR3 is TGTGCCAGCAGTTGGGGCGGGGGGGCGGAGACCCAGTACTTC.

With respect to this clonotype: At one end the junction does not follow the germline gene, possibly because of a read error. The chain links TRBV7-7 to TRBJ2-1; maybe TRBD2 (6 bases). The germline gives CDR1 SSHAT, CDR2 FNYEAQ (reference sequence). This CDR3 is 15 amino acids long. The DNA of the CDR3 is TGTGCTAGCAGCCCGACTAGTCGTCCTTACAATGAGCAGTTCTTC. This sequence encodes CASSPTSRPYNEQFF.

V and J are TRBV18 and TRBJ2-1; 10 bases map to TRBD1. The germline CDR1 and CDR2 sequences are KGHSH and LQKENI. This CDR3 region has 17 residues. J gave up 5 bases and V 0 bases, and 7 bases lay outside the gene matches. CDR3 DNA sequence: TGTGCCAGCTCACCACCGAGTTATGGGACAGGGGACAATGAGCAGTTCTTC. This sequence encodes CASSPPSYGTGDNEQFF.

This chain uses TRBV27 with TRBJ1-1; no definite D call. V lost 6 bases to trimming and J lost 8 bases, with 13 bases between them. CDR1 is MNHEY and CDR2 is SMNVEV in the germline V gene (reference sequence). The CDR3 loop spans 12 amino acids. As DNA, the CDR3 is TGTGCCAGCAGCCACCCAACGGGAGAAGCTTTCTTT. Residues: CASSHPTGEAFF.

The chain's CDR3 is CASRSNSGQAYNEQFF. CDR3 DNA: TGTGCCAGCCGGAGTAATTCGGGACAGGCCTACAATGAGCAGTTCTTC. This chain links TRBV12-3 or TRBV12-4 with TRBJ2-1; 8 bases line up with TRBD1. Trimming at V came to 8 bases and at J to 2 bases, leaving 11 bases not matched to a gene. CDR3 length: 16 residues.

The J gene is TRBJ2-3, the V gene TRBV18, with 7 bases identical to TRBD2. V lost 0 bases and J lost 4; bases outside the gene matches: 13. This CDR3 comprises 18 residues. CDR1 is KGHSH and CDR2 is LQKENI in the germline V gene. The CDR3: CASSPPGSRGRAADTQYF. The CDR3 region has the DNA TGTGCCAGCTCACCACCGGGTTCACGAGGGAGGGCTGCAGATACGCAGTATTTT.

This clonotype occurred once. The chain recombines TRBV20-1 with TRBJ2-2; D possibly corresponds to TRBD1 (6 bases). The CDR3 contains 13 residues. Germline assignment: CDR1 DFQATT and CDR2 SNEGSKA (reference sequence). The CDR3, as DNA: TGCAGCGGAACCACAGGGACCACCGGGGAGCTGTTTTTT. It codes for CSGTTGTTGELFF.

The rearrangement uses TRBV20-1 and TRBJ1-1; D not certain. The CDR3 runs to 17 residues. The germline V and J ends were trimmed by 5 bases and 4 bases, with 26 bases remaining between them. Germline-derived CDR1 and CDR2 are DFQATT and SNEGSKA (reference sequence). This CDR3 reads CSAPSPLARVGSTEAFF. The CDR3 DNA is TGCAGTGCTCCCTCCCCTCTAGCACGAGTGGGGAGCACTGAAGCTTTCTTT.

The CDR3 nucleotides read TGTGCCAGCAGAAATCTAGAGAGCTCCTACAATGAGCAGTTCTTC. Its translation: CASRNLESSYNEQFF. The gene calls are TRBV7-8 and TRBJ2-1; D gene ambiguous. The CDR3 sequence is 15 residues long. Looked up from germline, CDR1 is SGHVS and CDR2 is FQNEAQ. Trimming removed 6 bases from V and 0 bases from J, with 12 bases in between.

V gene TRBV20-1 combines with J gene TRBJ2-1; perhaps TRBD2 as D (6 bases). Germline CDR1 reads DFQATT; CDR2 reads SNEGSKA (reference sequence). V lost 0 bases and J lost 4, with 10 bases in between. The CDR3 runs to 14 residues. In nucleotides, the CDR3 is TGCAGTGCTAGAGAAGGGACTCCTTACAATGAGCAGTTCTTC. Encoded protein: CSAREGTPYNEQFF.

V and J are TRBV11-3 and TRBJ2-5; TRBD2 aligns across 8 bases. The length of the CDR3 is 13 residues. Trimming took 5 bases from V and 4 from J; bases not matched to a gene: 3. The V gene's germline CDR1 is SGHNT and CDR2 YENEEA. The CDR3 DNA is TGTGCCAGCAGCATCGGGGGGGGAGAGACCCAGTACTTC. Translated: CASSIGGGETQYF.

The rearrangement links TRBV12-3 or TRBV12-4 to TRBJ2-1; no firm D call. The CDR3 consists of 15 residues. The V gene lost 1 base and the J gene lost 1 base, with 8 bases spanning the gap. This CDR3 is CASSLEAVSYNEQFF. In DNA form, the CDR3 reads TGTGCCAGCAGTTTAGAGGCCGTTTCCTACAATGAGCAGTTCTTC.

This clonotype has just one count. One end of the junction fails to match germline, which may point to a read error. The rearrangement uses TRBV5-1 and TRBJ2-1; D may be TRBD1 (6 bases). In germline, CDR1 is SGHRS, CDR2 YFSETQ. The CDR3 consists of 15 residues. As DNA, the CDR3 is TGCGCCAGCAGCATCAGGGGCCCCTCCGACAATGAGCAGTTCTTC. This translates into CASSIRGPSDNEQFF.

The chain combines TRBV13 with TRBJ1-4; 9 bases are a match to TRBD1. There are 15 residues in the CDR3. With V trimmed by 2 bases and J by 4 bases, 2 bases remained unmatched. Germline CDR1 and CDR2: PRHDT and FYEKMQ (reference sequence). The DNA of the CDR3 is TGTGCCAGCAGCTTACTGGGACAGGGTAATGAAAAACTGTTTTTT. Translation gives CASSLLGQGNEKLFF.

The CDR3 DNA is TGTGCCAGCAGCTTGACCCGGGACAGAGCGATGATAGCCAAAAACATTCAGTACTTC. The encoded protein is CASSLTRDRAMIAKNIQYF. The gene calls are TRBV5-4 and TRBJ2-4; 7 bases align to TRBD1. The CDR3 has 19 residues. Germline assignment: CDR1 SGHNT and CDR2 YYREEE (reference sequence). J lost 0 bases, V lost 1 base, and 13 bases had no gene match.

The chain couples TRBV7-2 to TRBJ2-3; 8 positions match TRBD1. Germline V gene lookup returns CDR1 SGHTA and CDR2 FQGNSA. Unmatched junction bases numbered 3, after V lost 1 base and J lost 6 bases. This CDR3 comprises 14 residues. The CDR3: CASSLGQGADTQYF. In DNA, the CDR3 is TGTGCCAGCAGCTTAGGTCAGGGGGCGGATACGCAGTATTTT.

The chain couples TRBV20-1 to TRBJ1-6; D is perhaps TRBD1 (6 bases). Per germline, CDR1 DFQATT and CDR2 SNEGSKA (reference sequence). V shed 3 bases and J shed 2 bases, with 14 bases lying between them. This CDR3 has 16 residues. The CDR3 DNA reads as TGCAGTGCTAGTGCACAGGGTGACGCCTATAATTCACCCCTCCACTTT. Protein product: CSASAQGDAYNSPLHF.

The chain has TRBV5-1 and TRBJ1-2; no reliable D call. From germline, CDR1 is SGHRS and CDR2 YFSETQ. This CDR3 spans 13 amino acids. Trimming shortened V by 5 bases and J by 6 bases, and 14 bases separated the two germline ends. The CDR3 sequence is CASSPEGEDGYTF. For the CDR3, the DNA is TGCGCCAGCAGTCCGGAGGGCGAGGATGGCTACACCTTC.

The chain recombines TRBV15 with TRBJ1-2; 7 bases match TRBD1. Germline lookup yields CDR1 LNHNV and CDR2 YYDKDF (reference sequence). CDR3 size: 15 residues. V lost 0 bases to trimming and J lost 8 bases; unmatched junction nucleotides: 9. The CDR3 bases are TGTGCCACCAGCAGAGATAGTTCGAACAGGGGAGGCTACACCTTC. Its translation: CATSRDSSNRGGYTF.